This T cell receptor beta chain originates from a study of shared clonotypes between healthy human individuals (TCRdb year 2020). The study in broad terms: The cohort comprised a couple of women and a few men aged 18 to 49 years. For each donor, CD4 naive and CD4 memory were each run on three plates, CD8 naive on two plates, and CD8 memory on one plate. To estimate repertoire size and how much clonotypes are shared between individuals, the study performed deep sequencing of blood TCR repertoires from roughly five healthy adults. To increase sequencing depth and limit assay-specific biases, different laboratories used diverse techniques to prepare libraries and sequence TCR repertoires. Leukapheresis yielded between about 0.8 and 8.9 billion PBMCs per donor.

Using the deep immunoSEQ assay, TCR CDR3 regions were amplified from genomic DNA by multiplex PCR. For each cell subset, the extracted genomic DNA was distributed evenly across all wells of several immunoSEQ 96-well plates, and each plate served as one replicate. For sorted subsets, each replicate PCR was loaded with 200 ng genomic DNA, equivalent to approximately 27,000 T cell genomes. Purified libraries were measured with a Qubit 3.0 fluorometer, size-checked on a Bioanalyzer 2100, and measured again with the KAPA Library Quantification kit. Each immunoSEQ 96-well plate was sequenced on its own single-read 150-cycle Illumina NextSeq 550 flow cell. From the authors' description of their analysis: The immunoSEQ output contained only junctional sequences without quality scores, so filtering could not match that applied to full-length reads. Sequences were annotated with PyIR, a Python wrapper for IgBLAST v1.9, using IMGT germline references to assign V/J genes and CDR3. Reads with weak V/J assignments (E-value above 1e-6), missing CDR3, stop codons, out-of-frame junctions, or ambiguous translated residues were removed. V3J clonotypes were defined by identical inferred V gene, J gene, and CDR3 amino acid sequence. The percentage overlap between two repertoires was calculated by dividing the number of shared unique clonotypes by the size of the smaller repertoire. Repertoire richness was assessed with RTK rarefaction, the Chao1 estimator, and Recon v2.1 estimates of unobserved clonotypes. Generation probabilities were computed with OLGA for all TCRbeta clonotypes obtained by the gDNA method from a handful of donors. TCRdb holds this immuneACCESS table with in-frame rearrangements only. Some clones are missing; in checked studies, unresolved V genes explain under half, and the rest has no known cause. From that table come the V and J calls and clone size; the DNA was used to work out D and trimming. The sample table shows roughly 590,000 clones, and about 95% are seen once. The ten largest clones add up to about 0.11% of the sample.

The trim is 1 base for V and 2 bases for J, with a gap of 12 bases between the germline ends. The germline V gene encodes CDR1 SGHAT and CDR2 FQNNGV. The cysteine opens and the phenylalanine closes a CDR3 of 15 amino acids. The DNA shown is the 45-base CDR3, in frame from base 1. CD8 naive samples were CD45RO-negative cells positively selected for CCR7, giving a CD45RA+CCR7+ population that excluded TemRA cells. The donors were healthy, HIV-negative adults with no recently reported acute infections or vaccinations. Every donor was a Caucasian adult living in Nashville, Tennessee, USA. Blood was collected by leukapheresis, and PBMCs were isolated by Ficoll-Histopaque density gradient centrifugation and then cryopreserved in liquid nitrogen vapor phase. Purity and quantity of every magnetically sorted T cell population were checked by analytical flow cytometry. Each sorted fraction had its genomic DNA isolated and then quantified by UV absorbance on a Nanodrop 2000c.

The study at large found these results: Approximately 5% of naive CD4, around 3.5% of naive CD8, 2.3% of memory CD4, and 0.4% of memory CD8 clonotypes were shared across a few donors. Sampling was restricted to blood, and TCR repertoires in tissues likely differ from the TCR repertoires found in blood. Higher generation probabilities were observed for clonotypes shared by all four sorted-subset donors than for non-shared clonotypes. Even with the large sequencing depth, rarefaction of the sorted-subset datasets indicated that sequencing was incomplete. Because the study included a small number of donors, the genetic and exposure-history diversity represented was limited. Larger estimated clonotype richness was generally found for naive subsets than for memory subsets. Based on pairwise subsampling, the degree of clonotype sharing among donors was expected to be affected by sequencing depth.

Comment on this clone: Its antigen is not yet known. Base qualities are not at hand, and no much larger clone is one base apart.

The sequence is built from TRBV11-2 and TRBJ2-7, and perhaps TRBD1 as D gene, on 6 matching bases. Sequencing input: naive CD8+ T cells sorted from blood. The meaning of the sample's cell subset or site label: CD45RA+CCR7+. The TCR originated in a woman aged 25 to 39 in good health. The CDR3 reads CASSLAGARTYEQYF. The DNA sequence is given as TGTGCCAGCAGCTTAGCAGGGGCAAGAACCTACGAGCAGTACTTC.